These 13 T cell receptor beta chains were sequenced from one sample in a study of cytotoxic CD8 clonotypes in ibrutinib-treated CLL. Profiling relied on immunoSEQ multiplex PCR, and the TCRdb table lists in-frame clones only, not all of them. Of some 170,000 clones in the sample, roughly 84% were seen once. Sequences were derived from PBMCs, sampled at disease progression, from a patient treated with ibrutinib. These receptors came from a human donor with chronic lymphocytic leukemia.

J is TRBJ2-7 and V is TRBV15; 13 nucleotides align to TRBD2. CDR3 size: 20 residues. V shed 1 base, J shed 0 bases, and the junction held 12 bases outside the gene matches. Germline values: CDR1 LNHNV, CDR2 YYDKDF (reference sequence). This chain's CDR3 is CATSRGRSGLAGAGSYEQYF. CDR3 sequence (DNA): TGTGCCACCAGCAGAGGCCGGAGTGGACTAGCGGGAGCTGGCTCCTACGAGCAGTACTTC.

The rearrangement uses TRBV29-1 and TRBJ1-1; 8 bases agree with TRBD1. The CDR3 runs 14 residues. V lost 4 bases to trimming and J lost 5 bases; unmatched junction nucleotides: 9. CDR1 is SQVTM, CDR2 ANQGSEA, per germline. DNA of the CDR3: TGCAGCGTTGGGACAGGGAAGAGTTTGACTGAAGCTTTCTTT. It specifies CSVGTGKSLTEAFF.

Written as DNA, the CDR3 is TGTGCCGCGGCGCGGGGGGACACTGAAGCTTTCTTT. This encodes CAAARGDTEAFF. This sequence joins TRBV7-9 and TRBJ1-1; a weak D match, TRBD1 (5 bases). This CDR3 spans 12 amino acids. Trimming removed 11 bases at V and 3 bases at J, with 13 bases between. The germline CDR1 and CDR2 sequences are SEHNR and FQNEAQ (reference sequence).

J is TRBJ1-2 and V is TRBV30; TRBD1 is a possible D gene (5 bases). In germline, CDR1 is GTSNPN, CDR2 SVGIG (reference sequence). This CDR3 has 14 residues. V was pared by 4 bases and J by 0 bases, with 12 bases between. CDR3 DNA: TGTGCCTGGACCGGGACGGTCTCTAACTATGGCTACACCTTC. Translating it yields CAWTGTVSNYGYTF.

V and J are TRBV5-1 and TRBJ1-1; D uncertain. With 0 bases removed from V and 7 bases from J, the gap between germline ends came to 10 bases. The CDR3 loop spans 13 amino acids. Per germline, CDR1 SGHRS and CDR2 YFSETQ. CDR3 DNA sequence: TGCGCCAGCAGCTTGGAGATAGGCAGTGAAGCTTTCTTT. Amino acid sequence: CASSLEIGSEAFF.

The gene calls are TRBV5-1 and TRBJ2-2; D ambiguous. Trimming pared 4 bases from V and 1 base from J, leaving 8 bases between. Germline CDR1 is SGHRS and CDR2 is YFSETQ. This CDR3 region has 14 residues. CDR3: CASSQNLNTGELFF. Written as DNA, the CDR3 is TGCGCCAGCAGCCAAAACTTGAACACCGGGGAGCTGTTTTTT. Supplemented by reference TRBV5-1 and TRBJ2-2, the full variable domain reads KAGVTQTPRYLIKTRGQQVTLSCSPISGHRSVSWYQQTPGQGLQFLFEYFSETQRNKGNFPGRFSGRQFSNSRSEMNVSTLELGDSALYLCASSQNLNTGELFFGEGSRLTVL.

CDR3 coding DNA: TGTGCCAGCAGGCTTGGAAACCACAATGAGCAGTTCTTC. Amino acid sequence: CASRLGNHNEQFF. The gene calls are TRBV6-5 and TRBJ2-1; D is ambiguous. The germline V and J ends were trimmed by 6 bases and 5 bases, with 11 bases remaining between them. CDR1 and CDR2 (germline): MNHEY, SVGAGI. CDR3 length: 13 amino acids.

V usage is TRBV4-2 and J usage is TRBJ1-4; D uncertain. V was clipped by 5 bases and J by 6 bases, with 19 bases between them. Germline V gene sequence: CDR1 LGHNA, CDR2 YNFKEQ. This CDR3 is built from 16 residues. The CDR3 sequence is CASSVPRGGNDEKLFF. The DNA of the CDR3 is TGTGCCAGCAGCGTCCCTCGGGGAGGGAATGATGAAAAACTGTTTTTT.

This clone was detected only once. V usage is TRBV6-1 and J usage is TRBJ2-2; D is unclear. V dropped 3 bases and J dropped 3 bases, with 11 bases sitting between them. The germline V gene encodes CDR1 MNHNS and CDR2 SASEGT. CDR3 length equals 15 residues. The CDR3 loop reads CASSDYPADTGELFF. CDR3 nucleotides: TGTGCCAGCAGTGACTATCCCGCGGACACCGGGGAGCTGTTTTTT.

The chain recombines TRBV6-1 with TRBJ1-4, with 8 bases lining up with TRBD1. Germline V CDR1 and CDR2: MNHNS, SASEGT. The CDR3 sequence is 15 residues long. V lost 4 bases to trimming and J lost 7 bases; unmatched junction nucleotides: 8. The DNA for the CDR3 is TGTGCCAGCAGTGGTCAGGGGGCGCGGGGTGAAAAACTGTTTTTT. Protein product: CASSGQGARGEKLFF.

This chain connects TRBV11-3 to TRBJ2-7; a weak D match, TRBD2 (5 bases). V was cut by 5 bases and J by 6 bases, with 20 bases left in between. The CDR3 length is 15 residues. Germline V gene sequence: CDR1 SGHNT, CDR2 YENEEA. The CDR3 loop is CASSPGRRRELEQYF. The CDR3 region has the DNA TGTGCCAGCAGCCCGGGAAGAAGGAGAGAGCTCGAGCAGTACTTC. The variable domain in full, completed from reference TRBV11-3 and TRBJ2-7, reads EAGVVQSPRYKIIEKKQPVAFWCNPISGHNTLYWYLQNLGQGPELLIRYENEEAVDDSQLPKDRFSAERLKGVDSTLKIQPAELGDSAVYLCASSPGRRRELEQYFGPGTRLTVT.

The gene calls are TRBV2 and TRBJ2-5; D uncertain. The ends were cut back, 5 bases at V and 2 bases at J, with 12 bases in the middle. The CDR3 loop spans 14 amino acids. The V gene's germline CDR1 is SNHLY and CDR2 FYNNEI. The CDR3 region is CASSLPSQQETQYF. The CDR3 nucleotides are TGTGCCAGCAGTTTACCCAGTCAACAAGAGACCCAGTACTTC.

V and J are TRBV5-6 and TRBJ1-1, with D unclear. CDR3 length: 14 amino acids. Germline CDR1 is SGHDT and CDR2 is YYEEEE. Trimming took off 0 bases at V and 1 base at J, with 7 bases between the two ends. DNA for the CDR3: TGTGCCAGCAGCTTGGGGGATCGGAACACTGAAGCTTTCTTT. It codes for CASSLGDRNTEAFF.